Detailed here is one TCR beta chain. The record originates from a study of T cell changes during pregnancy in multiple sclerosis. Per germline, CDR1 SEHNR and CDR2 FQNEAQ (reference sequence). With 5 bases removed from V and 1 base from J, the gap between germline ends came to 9 bases. The CDR3 sequence is 14 residues long. The protocol was immunoSEQ multiplex PCR, while the TCRdb copy is restricted to in-frame clones and leaves out a portion. The repertoire holds about 55,000 clones, with about 90% as singletons. The TCR originated in a female donor with multiple sclerosis, enrolled in a pregnancy study. The starting material was CD4+ T cells from peripheral blood mononuclear cells, obtained in the first trimester of pregnancy. The V gene is TRBV7-9, the J gene TRBJ1-3; D gene unclear. The CDR3 region is CASSHAKSGNTIYF. In nucleotides, the CDR3 is TGTGCCAGCAGCCACGCTAAATCTGGAAACACCATATATTTT.